This TCR beta chain emerged from a study of blood T cell repertoires in COVID-19. Across the study: The study drew acute and convalescent COVID-19 samples from the United States, Italy and Spain.

Source study methods: Estimation of nucleated cell counts relied on the amplification of reference gene primers. This table comes from immunoSEQ multiplex PCR, and its TCRdb copy is limited to in-frame clones, with some not included. V and J calls and clone size follow that table, whereas D and trimming were derived from the DNA. The table lists some 150,000 clones, over 65% of them singletons. This CDR3 contains 13 residues. V was cut by 1 base and J by 1 base, with 5 bases left in between. The germline gives CDR1 SGHKS, CDR2 YYEKEE (reference sequence). The chain is built from TRBV5-5 and TRBJ1-1, with D uncertain. Sample: peripheral blood. This clonotype originated in a man aged 80 or over with acute or convalescent COVID-19. This chain's CDR3 is CASSLQANTEAFF. The CDR3 region has the DNA TGTGCCAGCAGCTTGCAGGCGAACACTGAAGCTTTCTTT.